This is a list of T cell receptor beta chains from one sample in a study of blood T cell repertoires in COVID-19. TCRdb keeps only in-frame clones here, not all; method: immunoSEQ multiplex PCR. The data contain some 200,000 clones, about 82% of them seen just once; the ten biggest clones take up more than 2%. Sequencing used peripheral blood. The source of these receptors is a woman between 65 and 79 years old with COVID-19, enrolled during active disease. Both conserved end residues are part of each CDR3. Each record gives: V gene, D gene, J gene, clone size, CDR3 protein, CDR3 DNA. A D gene is named only where the DNA matches it firmly. Size is omitted from some rows. Given values are once, few, many or a class for expanded clones.

TRBV5-5	-	TRBJ1-5	-	CASSLPETGSNQPQHF	TGTGCCAGCAGCTTGCCGGAAACAGGGAGCAATCAGCCCCAGCATTTT
TRBV28	TRBD2	TRBJ2-2	-	CASKSGLVANTGELFF	TGTGCCAGCAAGTCTGGACTAGTCGCGAACACCGGGGAGCTGTTTTTT
TRBV6-2/TRBV6-3	-	TRBJ2-5	-	CASSYSRGGYQETQYF	TGTGCCAGCAGTTACTCCAGGGGAGGGTACCAAGAGACCCAGTACTTC
TRBV6-4	TRBD1	TRBJ1-2	few	CASSDRGWGYTF	TGTGCCAGCAGCGACAGGGGTTGGGGCTACACCTTC
TRBV14	-	TRBJ2-3	-	CASSQQRVSTDTQYF	TGTGCCAGCAGCCAACAACGGGTTAGCACAGATACGCAGTATTTT
TRBV7-2	-	TRBJ2-2	-	CASSFGGTTGELFF	TGTGCCAGCAGCTTCGGCGGGACCACCGGGGAGCTGTTTTTT
TRBV15	-	TRBJ1-4	-	CATSRDLVATTNEKLFF	TGTGCCACCAGCAGAGATCTGGTGGCAACAACTAATGAAAAACTGTTTTTT
TRBV5-6	-	TRBJ2-2	-	CASSLGTDYFTGELFF	TGTGCCAGCAGCTTGGGGACAGACTATTTCACCGGGGAGCTGTTTTTT
TRBV19	-	TRBJ2-5	-	CASSMRTLGETQYF	TGTGCCAGTAGTATGCGGACTTTGGGAGAGACCCAGTACTTC
TRBV19	TRBD1	TRBJ1-1	few	CASSMDRGPNTEAFF	TGTGCCAGTAGTATGGACAGGGGGCCGAACACTGAAGCTTTCTTT
TRBV6-1	-	TRBJ2-4	-	CASSGGLWQGENIQYF	TGTGCCAGCAGTGGGGGCTTGTGGCAGGGTGAAAACATTCAGTACTTC
TRBV7-6	-	TRBJ2-6	-	CASSETASGANVLTF	TGTGCCAGCAGTGAGACAGCTTCTGGGGCCAACGTCCTGACTTTC
TRBV19	TRBD2	TRBJ2-5	-	CASSHYAGGQETQYF	TGTGCCAGTAGCCACTATGCGGGGGGTCAAGAGACCCAGTACTTC
TRBV6-6	-	TRBJ2-2	-	CASSRGSSGTGELFF	TGTGCCAGCAGCAGGGGATCCTCGGGCACCGGGGAGCTGTTTTTT
TRBV4-1	-	TRBJ1-1	-	CASSLDSYTEAFF	TGCGCCAGCAGCCTGGACAGCTACACTGAAGCTTTCTTT
TRBV29-1	TRBD1	TRBJ2-3	-	CSVDRQGLITDTQYF	TGCAGCGTTGATCGACAGGGGCTCATCACAGATACGCAGTATTTT
TRBV5-8	-	TRBJ1-4	-	CASFFGSNEKLFF	TGTGCCAGCTTTTTCGGGTCTAATGAAAAACTGTTTTTT
TRBV24-1	-	TRBJ2-1	once	CATSDLGGNEQFF	TGTGCCACCAGTGATTTAGGAGGGAATGAGCAGTTCTTC
TRBV5-5	-	TRBJ1-4	-	CASSLIANTEKLFF	TGTGCCAGCAGCCTCATCGCCAACACTGAAAAACTGTTTTTT
TRBV3-1/TRBV3-2	-	TRBJ1-3	-	CASSQSSSGNTIYF	TGTGCCAGCAGCCAGTCGAGCTCTGGAAACACCATATATTTT
TRBV18	-	TRBJ2-3	-	CASSPNTAPGDTQYF	TGTGCCAGCTCCCCTAACACTGCTCCGGGAGATACGCAGTATTTT
TRBV19	-	TRBJ2-2	-	CASTASRPGELFF	TGTGCCAGTACCGCGTCCAGGCCCGGGGAGCTGTTTTTT
TRBV29-1	-	TRBJ1-3	-	CSGGTLSGNTIYF	TGCAGCGGGGGGACACTCTCTGGAAACACCATATATTTT
TRBV18	TRBD1	TRBJ2-1	-	CASSPGQPYNEQFF	TGTGCCAGCTCACCGGGACAGCCATACAATGAGCAGTTCTTC
TRBV7-2	-	TRBJ1-2	-	CASSLARGSYGYTF	TGTGCCAGCAGCTTAGCGCGGGGCTCCTATGGCTACACCTTC
TRBV4-1	-	TRBJ1-1	-	CASSRSNSGTYEAFF	TGCGCCAGCAGCCGATCTAACTCCGGGACATATGAAGCTTTCTTT
TRBV5-5	-	TRBJ2-7	-	CASSLMGGPNYEQYF	TGTGCCAGCAGCTTAATGGGAGGCCCAAACTACGAGCAGTACTTC
TRBV30	-	TRBJ1-6	-	CAWSSGVGSPLHF	TGTGCCTGGAGTTCAGGGGTTGGTTCACCCCTCCACTTT